Presented here are 25 T cell receptor beta chains from one specimen sequenced in a study of OX40 agonist ivuxolimab in advanced cancers. The repertoire was sequenced with immunoSEQ multiplex PCR; TCRdb's copy has only in-frame clones and lacks some. The sample records tens of thousands of clones, roughly 94% being singletons. The input for sequencing was CD4+ or CD8+ T cells sorted from blood, taken in a trial of the OX40 agonist ivuxolimab. The receptors stem from an adult with an advanced solid tumor such as melanoma, head and neck, liver or kidney cancer.

The rearrangement uses TRBV6-5 and TRBJ1-2; perhaps TRBD1 as D (6 bases). V was trimmed by 7 bases and J by 10 bases, leaving 22 bases between them. CDR1 is MNHEY, CDR2 SVGAGI, per germline. The CDR3 contains 14 residues. The CDR3 coding sequence is TGTGCCAGCACGGCGGGGGCAGGCTGGGTCGCCTACACCTTC. Translated, it gives CASTAGAGWVAYTF.

V and J are TRBV4-2 and TRBJ2-1; the D is unclear. V shed 0 bases and J shed 15 bases, with 12 bases lying between them. The germline gives CDR1 LGHNA, CDR2 YNFKEQ. The CDR3 length is 12 residues. The CDR3 DNA sequence: TGTGCCAGCAGCCAAGATTTTAGGTCTCGGTTCTTC. As protein: CASSQDFRSRFF.

J is TRBJ1-3 and V is TRBV7-9, with TRBD1 matching 9 bases. In germline, CDR1 is SEHNR, CDR2 FQNEAQ (reference sequence). J gave up 3 bases and V 4 bases, and 4 bases lay outside the gene matches. There are 15 residues in the CDR3. The CDR3 region is CASSSGQGIGNTIYF. CDR3 coding DNA: TGTGCCAGCAGCTCCGGACAGGGGATTGGAAACACCATATATTTT.

The V gene is TRBV18, the J gene TRBJ1-2; maybe TRBD1 (6 bases). V lost 6 bases to trimming and J lost 3 bases, with 14 bases between them. Per the germline V gene, CDR1 is KGHSH and CDR2 is LQKENI. There are 14 residues in the CDR3. CDR3 nucleotides: TGTGCCAGCTCTCCATCTGGGACATACTATGGCTACACCTTC. Its translation: CASSPSGTYYGYTF.

The chain joins TRBV7-6 to TRBJ2-1; no clear D gene. CDR3 length equals 20 residues. In germline, CDR1 is SGHVS, CDR2 FNYEAQ. Between the trimmed V and J ends, which lost 0 bases and 7 bases, there was a span of 28 bases. CDR3 sequence (DNA): TGTGCCAGCAGCTTAGCCCCGTCCATTTACACCGTCCAAAAGGGTAATGAGCAGTTCTTC. It encodes CASSLAPSIYTVQKGNEQFF.

The V gene is TRBV4-3, the J gene TRBJ2-7, with D possibly being TRBD1 (6 bases). This CDR3 spans 15 amino acids. The V and J ends lost 0 bases and 0 bases respectively, with 9 bases between them. Germline V gene sequence: CDR1 LGHNA, CDR2 YSLEER. The CDR3 DNA follows: TGCGCCAGCAGCCAAGATCAGGACAGCTCCTACGAGCAGTACTTC. Its protein is CASSQDQDSSYEQYF.

The V gene is TRBV28, the J gene TRBJ2-7; 7 nucleotides line up with TRBD2. The germline gives CDR1 MDHEN, CDR2 SYDVKM. V was pared by 3 bases and J by 1 base, with 6 bases of the junction left unmatched. CDR3 length equals 15 residues. Here the CDR3 reads CASSFQTGLSYEQYF. In DNA, the CDR3 is TGTGCCAGCAGTTTCCAAACGGGACTATCCTACGAGCAGTACTTC.

The rearrangement joins TRBV4-2 to TRBJ2-7, with 8 bases matching TRBD1. Germline lookup yields CDR1 LGHNA and CDR2 YNFKEQ. J was trimmed by 1 base and V by 4 bases; bases with no gene match: 3. The CDR3 is made up of 14 amino acids. Here the CDR3 DNA reads TGTGCCAGCAGCCCCGGACAGGGTTCCTACGAGCAGTACTTC. Its translation: CASSPGQGSYEQYF.

The rearrangement uses TRBV7-9 and TRBJ2-5, with 11 bases that match TRBD1. CDR3 length: 16 residues. Germline CDR1 is SEHNR and CDR2 is FQNEAQ (reference sequence). The trim removed 7 bases at V and 1 base at J, leaving 8 bases unmatched. In DNA form, the CDR3 reads TGTGCCAGCACCGCCGACGGGACAGGGGGCCAAGAGACCCAGTACTTC. Protein sequence: CASTADGTGGQETQYF.

This sequence joins TRBV4-1 and TRBJ2-7; 9 positions match TRBD1. V gave up 4 bases and J gave up 3 bases; unmatched junction bases: 1. Germline assignment: CDR1 MGHRA and CDR2 YSYEKL. The CDR3 is 13 amino acids. For the CDR3, the DNA is TGCGCCAGCAGCCGGGACAGGGACTACGAGCAGTACTTC. Amino acid sequence: CASSRDRDYEQYF.

This clone was detected only a few times. The gene calls are TRBV11-2 and TRBJ1-2, with D possibly TRBD1 on 5 matching bases. Deletions cut 3 bases from V and 6 bases from J, with 8 bases between. The CDR3 spans 12 residues. Per the germline V gene, CDR1 is SGHAT and CDR2 is FQNNGV. CDR3 in amino acids: CASSFLGDGYTF. The DNA for the CDR3 is TGTGCCAGCAGCTTCCTGGGGGATGGCTACACCTTC.

This clone was seen a handful of times. The chain combines TRBV18 with TRBJ1-1; 9 bases are a match to TRBD1. V shed 2 bases and J 1 base; nucleotides not matched to a gene: 11. This CDR3 has 18 amino acids. Per the germline V gene, CDR1 is KGHSH and CDR2 is LQKENI. The CDR3 region has the DNA TGTGCCAGCTCACCATTAGAACAGGGGGCTGGGGGGAACACTGAAGCTTTCTTT. As protein: CASSPLEQGAGGNTEAFF.

The chain is built from TRBV19 and TRBJ2-5, with D possibly TRBD2 on 6 matching bases. V was shortened by 5 bases and J by 5 bases, with 12 bases between the two germline ends. Germline CDR1 reads LNHDA; CDR2 reads SQIVND (reference sequence). The CDR3 sequence is 13 residues long. CDR3 DNA sequence: TGTGCCAGTAGTGCCGGGACTCGTGAGACCCAGTACTTC. It codes for CASSAGTRETQYF. Supplemented by reference TRBV19 and TRBJ2-5, the full variable domain reads DGGITQSPKYLFRKEGQNVTLSCEQNLNHDAMYWYRQDPGQGLRLIYYSQIVNDFQKGDIAEGYSVSREKKESFPLTVTSAQKNPTAFYLCASSAGTRETQYFGPGTRLLVL.

The J gene is TRBJ1-1, the V gene TRBV15; D is unresolved. The CDR3 length is 16 residues. Trimming left V 0 bases short and J 0 bases short, with 11 bases between. From germline, CDR1 is LNHNV and CDR2 YYDKDF (reference sequence). The CDR3 bases are TGTGCCACCAGCAGAGATCCGGGCAGGATGAACACTGAAGCTTTCTTT. This encodes CATSRDPGRMNTEAFF.

The chain uses TRBV5-1 and TRBJ1-1, with D unclear. Trimming cost V 1 base and J 1 base, with 8 bases left between them. Germline assignment: CDR1 SGHRS and CDR2 YFSETQ. The CDR3 is 14 residues long. The CDR3 sequence: CASSLWSGNTEAFF. DNA for the CDR3: TGCGCCAGCAGCTTGTGGTCGGGGAACACTGAAGCTTTCTTT.

This chain connects TRBV7-2 to TRBJ1-5; no clear D. The CDR3 length is 15 residues. CDR1 and CDR2 from the germline V gene are SGHTA and FQGNSA. The germline V and J ends were trimmed by 1 base and 4 bases, with 11 bases remaining between them. The CDR3 DNA reads as TGTGCCAGCAGCTTAGGCGGGATATCAAATCAGCCCCAGCATTTT. Residues: CASSLGGISNQPQHF.

CDR3 sequence reads: CASSSTGNEQYF. DNA of the CDR3: TGTGCCAGCAGTTCCACAGGTAACGAGCAGTACTTC. The chain combines TRBV27 with TRBJ2-7; TRBD1 is a possible D gene (5 bases). The V end lost 4 bases, the J end lost 5 bases, and 9 bases lay between the germline ends. This CDR3 contains 12 residues. The germline V gene encodes CDR1 MNHEY and CDR2 SMNVEV (reference sequence).

The chain combines TRBV4-2 with TRBJ2-7; D might be TRBD1 or TRBD2, each matching 5 bases. The CDR3 is 13 amino acids. V was trimmed by 0 bases and J by 2 bases, leaving 5 bases between them. From germline, CDR1 is LGHNA and CDR2 YNFKEQ. In DNA, the CDR3 is TGTGCCAGCAGCCAAGAGGGGGCCTACGAGCAGTACTTC. Translation: CASSQEGAYEQYF.

This chain connects TRBV11-2 to TRBJ2-7; no reliable D call. The CDR3 loop spans 13 amino acids. The germline V and J ends were trimmed by 2 bases and 0 bases, with 5 bases remaining between them. Looked up from germline, CDR1 is SGHAT and CDR2 is FQNNGV. Written as DNA, the CDR3 is TGTGCCAGCAGCTTACAGAGCTCCTACGAGCAGTACTTC. Translated: CASSLQSSYEQYF.

The genes are TRBV5-4 and TRBJ2-3, with D possibly being TRBD1 or TRBD2 (5 bases each). The germline V and J ends were trimmed by 4 bases and 0 bases, with 6 bases remaining between them. The CDR3 sequence is 13 residues long. Germline V gene data show CDR1 as SGHNT and CDR2 as YYREEE (reference sequence). The CDR3 is CASSGDSTDTQYF. The CDR3 nucleotides read TGTGCCAGCAGCGGGGACAGCACAGATACGCAGTATTTT.

The chain uses TRBV7-9 and TRBJ2-1; perhaps TRBD2 as D (6 bases). The V and J ends lost 5 bases and 8 bases respectively, with 16 bases between them. The CDR3 sequence is 14 residues long. Germline CDR1 SEHNR, CDR2 FQNEAQ (reference sequence). The CDR3 DNA reads TGTGCCAGCAGCGGCGGGACCCGCCGCGATGAGCAGTTCTTC. Translation: CASSGGTRRDEQFF.

The rearrangement joins TRBV4-3 to TRBJ2-7, with a tentative D call TRBD2 (6 bases). The ends were cut back, 3 bases at V and 2 bases at J, with 11 bases in the middle. The CDR3 has 14 residues. From germline, CDR1 is LGHNA and CDR2 YSLEER. The CDR3 spells CASSHGGTPYEQYF. The CDR3 DNA reads TGCGCCAGCAGCCATGGCGGGACTCCCTACGAGCAGTACTTC.

This clone is a singleton in its sample. The chain combines TRBV9 with TRBJ2-1; the D is unclear. This CDR3 has 16 amino acids. Germline V gene lookup returns CDR1 SGDLS and CDR2 YYNGEE. The ends were cut back, 1 base at V and 4 bases at J, with 15 bases in the middle. The CDR3 bases are TGTGCCAGCAGCGTATTGTTAGACGGGTCTTACAATGAGCAGTTCTTC. It is translated as CASSVLLDGSYNEQFF.

This clone was observed once. The chain has TRBV19 and TRBJ1-1; D remains unclear. The CDR3 totals 13 residues. Trimming stripped 7 bases from V and 1 base from J, with 10 bases between. Germline lookup yields CDR1 LNHDA and CDR2 SQIVND (reference sequence). This CDR3 is CASNTGANTEAFF. The CDR3 bases are TGTGCCAGTAATACCGGAGCGAACACTGAAGCTTTCTTT.

The rearrangement links TRBV27 to TRBJ2-7, with D possibly matching TRBD1 (5 bases). Per germline, CDR1 MNHEY and CDR2 SMNVEV (reference sequence). V shed 5 bases and J shed 3 bases, with 11 bases lying between them. This CDR3 contains 13 residues. This CDR3 reads CASSLRQYYEQYF. The CDR3 DNA sequence: TGTGCCAGCAGTCTTCGACAGTACTACGAGCAGTACTTC.